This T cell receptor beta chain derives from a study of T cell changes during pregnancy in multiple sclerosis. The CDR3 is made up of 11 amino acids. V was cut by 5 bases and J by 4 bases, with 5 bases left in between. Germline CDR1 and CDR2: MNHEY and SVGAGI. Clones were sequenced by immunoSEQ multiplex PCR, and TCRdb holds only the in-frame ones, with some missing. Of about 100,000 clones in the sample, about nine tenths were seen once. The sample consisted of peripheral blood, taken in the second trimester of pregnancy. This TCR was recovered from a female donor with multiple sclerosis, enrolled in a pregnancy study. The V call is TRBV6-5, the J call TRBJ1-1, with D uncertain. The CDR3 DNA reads TGTGCCAGCAGTGGACTCACTGAAGCTTTCTTT. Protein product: CASSGLTEAFF.